Below, 12 T cell receptor beta chains from the same sample are listed, as sequenced in a study of a mutant IDH1 vaccine in newly diagnosed glioma. Time point specified: week 23, last vaccination. Vaccination comprised doses that each held 300 ug of mutant IDH1 20-mer peptide, plus topical imiquimod. These receptors have no known antigen. TCRdb's copy holds only in-frame clones and misses some; the assay was immunoSEQ multiplex PCR. The table lists about 44,000 clones, about 91% of them singletons, with 3% to 4.5% in the top ten. The sample in question was PBMCs, obtained from a glioma patient whose treatment included an IDH1 peptide vaccine. The receptors were sampled from a middle-aged man with glioma.

In nucleotides, the CDR3 is TGTGCCACCAGCGCTCTAGCGGACCCCGGGGGTGAGCAGTTCTTC. Amino acid sequence: CATSALADPGGEQFF. This sequence joins TRBV15 and TRBJ2-1; 7 bases match TRBD2. With 5 bases clipped from V and 9 bases from J, the junction kept 13 bases outside the gene matches. The CDR3 totals 15 residues. Germline V gene data show CDR1 as LNHNV and CDR2 as YYDKDF (reference sequence).

This chain uses TRBV4-2 with TRBJ2-5, with 7 bases matching TRBD2. The CDR3 runs 16 residues. Germline CDR1 is LGHNA and CDR2 is YNFKEQ. With 0 bases clipped from V and 0 bases from J, the junction kept 4 bases outside the gene matches. The CDR3: CASSQDGRGYQETQYF. In DNA, the CDR3 is TGTGCCAGCAGCCAAGATGGGCGGGGGTACCAAGAGACCCAGTACTTC.

The chain recombines TRBV7-8 with TRBJ1-2; D remains ambiguous. CDR1 and CDR2 (germline): SGHVS, FQNEAQ. V gave up 1 base and J gave up 0 bases, with 3 bases separating them. The CDR3 totals 13 residues. The CDR3 here is CASSLDTNYGYTF. In DNA, the CDR3 is TGTGCCAGCAGCTTAGACACTAACTATGGCTACACCTTC.

The genes are TRBV5-6 and TRBJ1-5, with 7 nucleotides matching TRBD1. CDR1 SGHDT and CDR2 YYEEEE come from the germline V gene. The CDR3 consists of 17 residues. Trimming took 2 bases from V and 3 from J; bases not matched to a gene: 11. The CDR3 nucleotides are TGTGCCAGCAGCTTCTATACCCTTGACAGGGCCAATCAGCCCCAGCATTTT. It yields the protein CASSFYTLDRANQPQHF.

This chain uses TRBV2 with TRBJ2-3, with 9 bases that match TRBD2. This CDR3 region has 13 residues. CDR1 and CDR2 (germline): SNHLY, FYNNEI. The ends lost 6 bases at V and 6 bases at J; junction bases unmatched: 4. The CDR3 loop reads CASRRGGLDTQYF. Written as DNA, the CDR3 is TGTGCCAGCAGGCGGGGGGGCCTCGATACGCAGTATTTT. Complete variable domain (other parts from reference TRBV2 and TRBJ2-3): EPEVTQTPSHQVTQMGQEVILRCVPISNHLYFYWYRQILGQKVEFLVSFYNNEISEKSEIFDDQFSVERPDGSNFTLKIRSTKLEDSAMYFCASRRGGLDTQYFGPGTRLTVL.

J is TRBJ2-1 and V is TRBV27; 9 bases fit TRBD2. The CDR3 has 16 amino acids. Germline loops: CDR1 MNHEY, CDR2 SMNVEV (reference sequence). V trimming: 1 base; J trimming: 9 bases; junction bases outside the gene matches: 10. The CDR3 region is CASSLWGSGGSSEQFF. CDR3 sequence (DNA): TGTGCCAGCAGTTTATGGGGTAGCGGGGGCTCAAGTGAGCAGTTCTTC.

V gene TRBV6-5 combines with J gene TRBJ1-1, with 7 nucleotides matching TRBD1. Germline trimming cut 11 bases from V and 0 bases from J; bases unmatched to any gene: 12. The germline V gene has CDR1 MNHEY and CDR2 SVGAGI. The CDR3 totals 15 residues. CDR3: CARPGVRGMNTEAFF. DNA of the CDR3: TGTGCCCGCCCTGGGGTCAGGGGGATGAACACTGAAGCTTTCTTT.

This clone was recorded only once. This chain connects TRBV5-4 to TRBJ2-5; D tentatively fits TRBD1 or TRBD2 (5 bases each). This CDR3 is 16 amino acids long. The V and J ends lost 0 bases and 5 bases respectively, with 17 bases between them. CDR1 is SGHNT and CDR2 is YYREEE in the germline V gene (reference sequence). DNA for the CDR3: TGTGCCAGCAGCTTGGCCGGGGCGGCTTTCCGGGAGACCCAGTACTTC. This gives the protein CASSLAGAAFRETQYF.

The genes are TRBV6-6 and TRBJ1-5; D gene uncertain. Looked up from germline, CDR1 is MNHNY and CDR2 is SVGAGI (reference sequence). Trimming removed 4 bases at V and 5 bases at J, with 12 bases between. The CDR3 runs to 14 residues. The CDR3 reads CASSFTGRDQPQHF. For the CDR3, the DNA is TGTGCCAGCAGTTTCACCGGCCGTGATCAGCCCCAGCATTTT.

The CDR3 nucleotides read TGTGCCAGCGGGGTGTCTATGGAGACCCAGTACTTC. Translating it yields CASGVSMETQYF. V and J are TRBV2 and TRBJ2-5; D remains unclear. The CDR3 spans 12 residues. Between the trimmed V and J ends, which lost 8 bases and 5 bases, there was a span of 12 bases. From germline, CDR1 is SNHLY and CDR2 FYNNEI.

The V and J genes are TRBV7-8 and TRBJ1-5, with 10 bases lining up with TRBD1. The CDR3 loop spans 19 amino acids. Germline values: CDR1 SGHVS, CDR2 FQNEAQ. V lost 5 bases and J lost 0; bases outside the gene matches: 13. The CDR3 DNA sequence: TGTGCCAGCAGCATCACCACCGGGACAGGGGAATATAGCAATCAGCCCCAGCATTTT. Protein: CASSITTGTGEYSNQPQHF.

The chain links TRBV6-6 to TRBJ2-7, with TRBD1 identical over 10 bases. The CDR3 is 16 residues long. Germline V gives CDR1 MNHNY, CDR2 SVGAGI (reference sequence). Unmatched junction bases numbered 5, after V lost 2 bases and J lost 1 base. The CDR3 spells CASSYQPGQGSYEQYF. The CDR3 nucleotides are TGTGCCAGCAGTTACCAACCGGGACAGGGGTCCTACGAGCAGTACTTC.